This T cell receptor beta chain was identified during a study of T cells in localized non-small cell lung cancer. Study conclusions and caveats: Researchers found a median around 61 of the top 100 tumor clones in adjacent lung.

The CDR3 consists of 14 residues. Trimming at V came to 6 bases and at J to 9 bases, leaving 8 bases not matched to a gene. Germline V gene data show CDR1 as WNHNN and CDR2 as SYGVQD (reference sequence). On this clone: The antigen is unknown.

Method: immunoSEQ multiplex PCR; TCRdb's copy keeps in-frame clones and lacks some. The data show 15,000 to 25,000 clones, 70% to 90% seen once. V usage is TRBV10-1 and J usage is TRBJ1-6, with TRBD1 matching over 7 bases. The sequences come from peripheral blood, collected before any cancer treatment. The sequence derives from a man between 40 and 69 years old with stage I lung adenocarcinoma. The CDR3 DNA reads as TGCGCCAGCAGGGACGACAGGGACTCTTCACCCCTCCACTTT. Translation gives CASRDDRDSSPLHF.